One sample yielded the 11 T cell receptor beta chains listed below, sequenced in a study of shared clonotypes between healthy human individuals. Repertoires were generated with immunoSEQ multiplex PCR, while TCRdb's copy carries only in-frame clones and drops some. The sample lists about 1 million clones, about 84% occurring once. The material sequenced was memory CD4+ T cells from PBMCs. Indicated subset: CD45RA-negative fraction. Receptors originate from a man aged 18 to 30 in good health. Some clones in this sample may be carry-over from other donors' samples.

This clone occurred a few times. CDR3 in amino acids: CSVLGQGNTEAFF. CDR3 nucleotide sequence: TGCAGCGTTTTGGGACAGGGGAACACTGAAGCTTTCTTT. This sequence joins TRBV29-1 and TRBJ1-1; TRBD1 matches 9 bases. Germline CDR1 is SQVTM and CDR2 is ANQGSEA. The V gene end was trimmed by 5 bases and the J gene end by 1 base; junction bases not matched to a gene: 2. The CDR3 totals 13 residues.

The V gene is TRBV5-4, the J gene TRBJ1-1; TRBD1 might be the D (5 bases). The germline V gene has CDR1 SGHNT and CDR2 YYREEE (reference sequence). V lost 3 bases to trimming and J lost 4 bases, with 16 bases between them. The CDR3 has 15 residues. CDR3 loop: CASSSPGTTVTEAFF. The DNA of the CDR3 is TGTGCCAGCAGCTCTCCCGGGACTACGGTCACTGAAGCTTTCTTT.

The chain is built from TRBV29-1 and TRBJ2-1; the D gene is possibly TRBD2 (6 bases). Trimming shortened V by 4 bases and J by 7 bases, and 17 bases separated the two germline ends. Per the germline V gene, CDR1 is SQVTM and CDR2 is ANQGSEA. CDR3 length equals 14 residues. CDR3 coding DNA: TGCAGCGTTGGGGGGGAGAGTCGGCAGAATGAGCAGTTCTTC. The encoded protein is CSVGGESRQNEQFF.

Ten or more counts support this clone. The J gene is TRBJ2-5, the V gene TRBV5-4; possible D gene TRBD2, 6 bases. The CDR3 spans 15 residues. Trimming stripped 0 bases from V and 5 bases from J, with 14 bases between. The germline V gene encodes CDR1 SGHNT and CDR2 YYREEE (reference sequence). The CDR3 DNA sequence: TGTGCCAGCAGCTTGGGCATGAGGGAGGATGAGACCCAGTACTTC. This translates into CASSLGMREDETQYF.

This clone has just one count. V and J are TRBV28 and TRBJ2-3; 12 nucleotides line up with TRBD1. The V segment lost 2 bases and the J segment 3 bases; nucleotides outside the gene matches: 6. Germline V CDR1 and CDR2: MDHEN, SYDVKM. The CDR3 runs to 17 residues. The CDR3 nucleotides read TGTGCCAGCAGTTTAGGGGGACAGGGGGCGCAAACAGATACGCAGTATTTT. Translating it yields CASSLGGQGAQTDTQYF.

Of note for this clone: The germline gene is not matched at one end of the junction; a read error may be the cause. V and J are TRBV28 and TRBJ2-7; D may correspond to TRBD1 or TRBD2 (5 bases each). Germline assignment: CDR1 MDHEN and CDR2 SYDVKM. The CDR3 has 16 amino acids. This CDR3 is CATSLKGSGNSYEQYF. The CDR3 DNA reads TGTGCCACCAGTTTGAAGGGGAGCGGAAATTCCTACGAGCAGTACTTC.

Comments on this clone: A clone one base away is much larger, so this may be a read error. The chain uses TRBV5-5 and TRBJ2-1; 11 bases line up with TRBD2. The CDR3 totals 14 residues. V was clipped by 4 bases and J by 3 bases; unmatched bases: 0. In germline, CDR1 is SGHKS, CDR2 YYEKEE (reference sequence). DNA of the CDR3: TGTGCCAGCAGCGGGACTAGCGGCTACAATGAGCAGTTCTTC. This translates into CASSGTSGYNEQFF.

V usage is TRBV25-1 and J usage is TRBJ2-1, with TRBD1 matching 9 bases. Per germline, CDR1 MGHDK and CDR2 SYGVNS. The CDR3 consists of 15 residues. Germline trimming cut 6 bases from V and 8 bases from J; bases unmatched to any gene: 11. CDR3 nucleotide sequence: TGTGCCAGCAGCGAAACAGGGGGCTCTTGGCATGAGCAGTTCTTC. Translation gives CASSETGGSWHEQFF. Full variable domain (outside the CDR3, taken from reference TRBV25-1 and TRBJ2-1): EADIYQTPRYLVIGTGKKITLECSQTMGHDKMYWYQQDPGMELHLIHYSYGVNSTEKGDLSSESTVSRIRTEHFPLTLESARPSHTSQYLCASSETGGSWHEQFFGPGTRLTVL.

This clone was seen once. CDR3 in amino acids: CSVGARANPLTGELFF. The CDR3 bases are TGCAGCGTGGGGGCTAGGGCTAATCCTCTGACCGGGGAGCTGTTTTTT. This chain links TRBV29-1 with TRBJ2-2, with a weak D call TRBD1 (6 bases). The length of the CDR3 is 16 residues. Per germline, CDR1 SQVTM and CDR2 ANQGSEA. Trimming removed 6 bases at V and 5 bases at J, with 22 bases between.

This clone has just one count. The chain uses TRBV10-2 and TRBJ2-2, with 7 positions matching TRBD2. Germline V lookup: CDR1 WSHSY, CDR2 SAAADI. This CDR3 has 15 amino acids. The trim removed 4 bases at V and 5 bases at J, leaving 7 bases unmatched. The DNA of the CDR3 is TGCGCCAGCAGTGTCCCTAGCGGTACGACCGGGGAGCTGTTTTTT. Amino acids: CASSVPSGTTGELFF.

The chain joins TRBV9 to TRBJ2-5; 12 bases are shared with TRBD2. The V and J ends lost 0 bases and 0 bases, in that order; junction bases with no gene match: 6. Germline CDR1 reads SGDLS; CDR2 reads YYNGEE. The CDR3 extends over 18 amino acids. CDR3 bases: TGTGCCAGCAGCGTAGCTACGACTAGCGGGAGAAACCAAGAGACCCAGTACTTC. Encoded protein: CASSVATTSGRNQETQYF.